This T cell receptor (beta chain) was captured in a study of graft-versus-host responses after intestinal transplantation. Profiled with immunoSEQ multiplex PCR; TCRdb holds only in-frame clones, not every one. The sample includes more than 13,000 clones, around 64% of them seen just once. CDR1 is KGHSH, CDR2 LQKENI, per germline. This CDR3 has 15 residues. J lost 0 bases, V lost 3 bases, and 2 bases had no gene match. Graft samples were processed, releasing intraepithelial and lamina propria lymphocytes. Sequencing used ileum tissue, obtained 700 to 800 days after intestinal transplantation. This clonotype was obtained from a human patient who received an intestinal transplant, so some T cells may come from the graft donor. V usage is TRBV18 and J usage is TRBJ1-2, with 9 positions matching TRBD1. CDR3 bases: TGTGCCAGCTCACCGGGACAGGGCCCTAACTATGGCTACACCTTC. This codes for CASSPGQGPNYGYTF.